The 17 T cell receptor beta chains given below trace back to one sample, sequenced in a study of blood T cell repertoires in COVID-19. Assay used: immunoSEQ multiplex PCR; TCRdb lists only in-frame clones, some missing. The sample lists tens of thousands of clones, 65% to 85% occurring once. The specimen sequenced was peripheral blood. Receptors originate from a man in his 60s with acute or convalescent COVID-19.

The chain links TRBV4-1 to TRBJ2-7; 11 bases align to TRBD1. Looked up from germline, CDR1 is MGHRA and CDR2 is YSYEKL. The CDR3 totals 15 residues. Losses at the gene ends were 1 base for V and 7 bases for J; bases not matched to a gene: 6. The CDR3 DNA is TGCGCCAGCAGCCAAGTGTGGACAGGGGGCAGGGAGCAGTACTTC. Its translation: CASSQVWTGGREQYF.

The chain couples TRBV9 to TRBJ2-3; 8 bases are shared with TRBD1. The CDR3 consists of 17 residues. V was clipped by 4 bases and J by 3 bases; unmatched bases: 13. Germline assignment: CDR1 SGDLS and CDR2 YYNGEE. The CDR3 DNA reads as TGTGCCAGCAGCACACCCGACAGGGGAGTAAGGACAGATACGCAGTATTTT. Amino acid sequence: CASSTPDRGVRTDTQYF.

V and J are TRBV7-2 and TRBJ1-5; TRBD1 agrees at 7 bases. Germline V gives CDR1 SGHTA, CDR2 FQGNSA. This CDR3 region has 16 residues. V dropped 5 bases and J dropped 1; count of bases not matched to a gene: 8. The chain's CDR3 is CASSRTATGSNQPQHF. In nucleotides, the CDR3 is TGTGCCAGCAGCCGTACGGCGACAGGGAGCAATCAGCCCCAGCATTTT.

This clone occurred a few times. Here the CDR3 reads CASSMAPGTEAFF. The CDR3 DNA follows: TGTGCCAGTAGTATGGCCCCCGGGACTGAAGCTTTCTTT. The chain has TRBV19 and TRBJ1-1; D gene ambiguous. Trimming removed 3 bases at V and 5 bases at J, with 10 bases between. The length of the CDR3 is 13 residues. Germline CDR1 reads LNHDA; CDR2 reads SQIVND (reference sequence).

The CDR3 sequence: CSVELSRTVTEAFF. CDR3 DNA sequence: TGCAGCGTTGAACTCAGCCGGACTGTCACTGAAGCTTTCTTT. This sequence joins TRBV29-1 and TRBJ1-1, with D unclear. The CDR3 has 14 residues. CDR1 is SQVTM and CDR2 is ANQGSEA in the germline V gene. Trimming took 2 bases from V and 4 from J, leaving 14 bases between them.

V usage is TRBV30 and J usage is TRBJ1-1; unclear D gene. The V gene lost 5 bases and the J gene lost 0 bases, with 16 bases spanning the gap. The CDR3 has 15 residues. Looked up from germline, CDR1 is GTSNPN and CDR2 is SVGIG (reference sequence). CDR3: CAWEIRSSMNTEAFF. The DNA for the CDR3 is TGTGCCTGGGAAATTCGGAGCAGCATGAACACTGAAGCTTTCTTT.

This clone has only one observation. J is TRBJ1-5 and V is TRBV6-5, with a possible D match to TRBD1 (6 bases). This CDR3 is built from 15 residues. Per germline, CDR1 MNHEY and CDR2 SVGAGI. The V end lost 8 bases, the J end lost 1 base, and 15 bases lay between the germline ends. The CDR3 DNA sequence: TGTGCCAGCCGGACAGCTCCTAACAGCAATCAGCCCCAGCATTTT. It specifies CASRTAPNSNQPQHF.

This clone was seen only once. The chain recombines TRBV5-6 with TRBJ1-1; D remains unclear. Germline V gene lookup returns CDR1 SGHDT and CDR2 YYEEEE. There are 12 residues in the CDR3. V lost 3 bases and J lost 6, with 9 bases in between. The CDR3 reads CASSSGSAEAFF. The CDR3 bases are TGTGCCAGCAGCTCTGGGAGCGCTGAAGCTTTCTTT.

The chain links TRBV7-2 to TRBJ1-3; 9 positions match TRBD1. The CDR3 totals 18 residues. Germline CDR1 is SGHTA and CDR2 is FQGNSA. The V gene end was trimmed by 1 base and the J gene end by 1 base; junction bases not matched to a gene: 8. The CDR3 DNA sequence: TGTGCCAGCAGCTTAGGACCCTTTGACAGGGGGTCTGGAAACACCATATATTTT. It codes for CASSLGPFDRGSGNTIYF.

J is TRBJ2-1 and V is TRBV18; the match to TRBD1 covers 10 bases. There are 14 residues in the CDR3. J gave up 3 bases and V 8 bases, and 4 bases lay outside the gene matches. In germline, CDR1 is KGHSH, CDR2 LQKENI. In nucleotides, the CDR3 is TGTGCCAGCGCGGACAGGGGGAGCTACAATGAGCAGTTCTTC. Protein product: CASADRGSYNEQFF.

CDR3 sequence (DNA): TGTGCCAGCACCAGAGGGGGCGAAGGTCAGCCCCAGCATTTT. Its protein is CASTRGGEGQPQHF. This chain uses TRBV2 with TRBJ1-5, with 7 bases aligning to TRBD1. Germline values: CDR1 SNHLY, CDR2 FYNNEI. J gave up 6 bases and V 7 bases, and 9 bases lay outside the gene matches. This CDR3 is built from 14 residues. The complete variable domain, with remaining parts taken from reference TRBV2 and TRBJ1-5, reads EPEVTQTPSHQVTQMGQEVILRCVPISNHLYFYWYRQILGQKVEFLVSFYNNEISEKSEIFDDQFSVERPDGSNFTLKIRSTKLEDSAMYFCASTRGGEGQPQHFGDGTRLSIL.

The chain joins TRBV2 to TRBJ1-5; D not resolved. There are 14 residues in the CDR3. Germline V gene lookup returns CDR1 SNHLY and CDR2 FYNNEI. Trimming stripped 4 bases from V and 4 bases from J, with 11 bases between. CDR3 coding DNA: TGTGCCAGCAGTGTACAACTACCTAATCAGCCCCAGCATTTT. Translated, it gives CASSVQLPNQPQHF.

In this sample, this clone turned up a few times. The CDR3 loop is CASSELLETEAFF. The DNA for the CDR3 is TGTGCCAGCAGTGAATTGTTGGAGACTGAAGCTTTCTTT. This chain links TRBV2 with TRBJ1-1, with D unresolved. Germline CDR1 SNHLY, CDR2 FYNNEI. Trimming took 2 bases from V and 5 from J, leaving 9 bases between them. The CDR3 is 13 residues long.

The chain carries TRBV27 and TRBJ2-7; weak D call: TRBD1 (6 bases). The CDR3 spans 15 residues. Germline V gene data show CDR1 as MNHEY and CDR2 as SMNVEV (reference sequence). Trimming stripped 4 bases from V and 3 bases from J, with 16 bases between. The CDR3: CASSSSFRDNYEQYF. The DNA of the CDR3 is TGTGCCAGCAGTTCCTCCTTTCGGGACAACTACGAGCAGTACTTC.

This sequence joins TRBV29-1 and TRBJ1-1, with D tentatively TRBD1 (5 bases). The CDR3 covers 15 residues. Germline lookup yields CDR1 SQVTM and CDR2 ANQGSEA. The V and J ends lost 0 bases and 6 bases respectively, with 17 bases between them. CDR3 residues: CSVEEGDRFVAEAFF. For the CDR3, the DNA is TGCAGCGTTGAAGAGGGTGACAGATTCGTCGCTGAAGCTTTCTTT.

This clone appeared a few times. The chain links TRBV7-2 to TRBJ1-2, with TRBD1 matching 7 bases. Germline values: CDR1 SGHTA, CDR2 FQGNSA. V lost 2 bases to trimming and J lost 2 bases; unmatched junction nucleotides: 14. There are 18 residues in the CDR3. The DNA for the CDR3 is TGTGCCAGCAGCTTACATATTCTTCCCGGACAGGACAACTATGGCTACACCTTC. Protein product: CASSLHILPGQDNYGYTF. The whole variable domain, filled in from reference TRBV7-2 and TRBJ1-2, reads GAGVSQSPSNKVTEKGKDVELRCDPISGHTALYWYRQSLGQGLEFLIYFQGNSAPDKSGLPSDRFSAERTGGSVSTLTIQRTQQEDSAVYLCASSLHILPGQDNYGYTFGSGTRLTVV.

The chain combines TRBV7-2 with TRBJ1-1, with D maybe TRBD1 (5 bases). This CDR3 has 14 amino acids. V lost 4 bases and J lost 5, with 14 bases in between. The germline gives CDR1 SGHTA, CDR2 FQGNSA. The chain's CDR3 is CASSSQGIGTEAFF. The CDR3 nucleotides read TGTGCCAGCAGCTCGCAGGGAATTGGAACTGAAGCTTTCTTT. The variable domain in full, completed from reference TRBV7-2 and TRBJ1-1, reads GAGVSQSPSNKVTEKGKDVELRCDPISGHTALYWYRQSLGQGLEFLIYFQGNSAPDKSGLPSDRFSAERTGGSVSTLTIQRTQQEDSAVYLCASSSQGIGTEAFFGQGTRLTVV.